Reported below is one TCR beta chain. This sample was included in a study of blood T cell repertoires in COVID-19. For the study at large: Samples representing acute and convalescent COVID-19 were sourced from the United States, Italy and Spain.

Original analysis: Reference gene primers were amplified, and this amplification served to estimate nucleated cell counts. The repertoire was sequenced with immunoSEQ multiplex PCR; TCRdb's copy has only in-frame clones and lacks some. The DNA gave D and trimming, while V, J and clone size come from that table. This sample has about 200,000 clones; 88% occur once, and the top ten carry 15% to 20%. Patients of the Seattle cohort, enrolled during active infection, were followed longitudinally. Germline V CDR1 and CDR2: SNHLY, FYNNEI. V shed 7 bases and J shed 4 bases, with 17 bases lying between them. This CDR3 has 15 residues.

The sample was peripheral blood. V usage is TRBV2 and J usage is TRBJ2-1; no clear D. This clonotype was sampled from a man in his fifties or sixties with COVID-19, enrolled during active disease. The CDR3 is CASITGTSQYNEQFF. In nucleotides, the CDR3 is TGTGCCAGCATTACTGGAACCTCACAGTACAATGAGCAGTTCTTC.